What follows are 5 T cell receptor beta chains derived from one specimen sequenced in a study of cytomegalovirus exposure and HLA in healthy donors. The PCR had 60 Vbeta and 13 Jbeta primers. Data came from immunoSEQ multiplex PCR; TCRdb stores just in-frame clones and leaves some out. The data hold 95,000 to 150,000 clones, with about 80% observed a single time. Sequencing input: PBMCs. All receptors come from a female donor in good health and CMV-seropositive.

This clone was counted only a few times. The rearrangement links TRBV19 to TRBJ2-7, with a tentative D call TRBD2 (6 bases). V dropped 5 bases and J dropped 3 bases, with 14 bases sitting between them. The CDR3 has 14 residues. Germline V gene lookup returns CDR1 LNHDA and CDR2 SQIVND (reference sequence). The CDR3 protein is CASSRGTPGYEQYF. The CDR3 coding sequence is TGTGCCAGTAGTCGCGGGACTCCCGGCTACGAGCAGTACTTC.

The chain recombines TRBV19 with TRBJ2-5; 15 nucleotides match TRBD2. This CDR3 region has 14 residues. Germline lookup yields CDR1 LNHDA and CDR2 SQIVND (reference sequence). With V trimmed by 9 bases and J by 5 bases, 4 bases remained unmatched. For the CDR3, the DNA is TGTGCCAGCCGGACTAGCGGGGGGGCGGAGACCCAGTACTTC. As protein: CASRTSGGAETQYF.

V gene TRBV6-6 combines with J gene TRBJ1-2; weak D call: TRBD1 (5 bases). V lost 0 bases and J lost 6, with 17 bases in between. The CDR3 consists of 16 residues. Germline CDR1 reads MNHNY; CDR2 reads SVGAGI (reference sequence). This CDR3 is CASSYSNGASGDGYTF. The CDR3 DNA reads as TGTGCCAGCAGTTACTCGAATGGGGCGTCAGGTGATGGCTACACCTTC.

In this sample, this clone turned up many times. The chain joins TRBV30 to TRBJ2-1, with 7 bases that match TRBD2. Germline V gene data show CDR1 as GTSNPN and CDR2 as SVGIG (reference sequence). CDR3 size: 16 residues. Trimming at V came to 0 bases and at J to 3 bases, leaving 8 bases not matched to a gene. DNA of the CDR3: TGTGCCTGGAGTGTATTATTGGGGGGGGACTACAATGAGCAGTTCTTC. Translation gives CAWSVLLGGDYNEQFF. The variable domain in full, completed from reference TRBV30 and TRBJ2-1, reads SQTIHQWPATLVQPVGSPLSLECTVEGTSNPNLYWYRQAAGRGLQLLFYSVGIGQISSEVPQNLSASRPQDRQFILSSKKLLLSDSGFYLCAWSVLLGGDYNEQFFGPGTRLTVL.

The chain recombines TRBV12-5 with TRBJ2-2; 7 bases agree with TRBD1. Germline CDR1 reads LGHNT; CDR2 reads FRNRAP. Trimming took 5 bases from V and 6 from J; bases not matched to a gene: 6. The CDR3 sequence is 14 residues long. DNA of the CDR3: TGTGCTAGTGGTCACTTAGGGGGCTCCGGGGAGCTGTTTTTT. This encodes CASGHLGGSGELFF.